The 2 T cell receptor beta chains below come from one sample, sequenced in a study of control samples from healthy donors and cancer patients. Clones were read by immunoSEQ multiplex PCR, and TCRdb kept only the in-frame ones, dropping some. The sample records about 110,000 clones, roughly 90% being singletons. Sequencing was performed on PBMCs. The receptor set was obtained from a woman in her fifties or sixties with lung cancer.

The chain carries TRBV11-2 and TRBJ2-7; TRBD1 matches 8 bases. Germline V gives CDR1 SGHAT, CDR2 FQNNGV. This CDR3 contains 15 residues. With V trimmed by 5 bases and J by 1 base, 7 bases remained unmatched. The CDR3 sequence: CASSTTGVSSYEQYF. The CDR3 DNA follows: TGTGCCAGCAGCACGACAGGGGTATCATCCTACGAGCAGTACTTC.

This rearrangement joins TRBV11-3 to TRBJ1-5; D remains ambiguous. The CDR3 runs to 13 residues. Germline assignment: CDR1 SGHNT and CDR2 YENEEA. Trimming took off 1 base at V and 6 bases at J, with 7 bases between the two ends. The DNA of the CDR3 is TGTGCCAGCAGCTTAGGAGGAGTTCAGCCCCAGCATTTT. It translates to CASSLGGVQPQHF.